What follows are 27 T cell receptor beta chains derived from one specimen sequenced in a study of T cells in Graves' hyperthyroidism and ophthalmopathy. RNA transcripts served as the template for amplifying TCR beta CDR3 regions. First-round RT-PCR of the TCR CDR3 relied on the HTBI primer set. TCRdb redid the calling of the multiplex PCR reads with MiXCR, one entry per CDR3 protein. The sample includes around 520,000 distinct CDR3 sequences, less than 25% seen only once; the top ten take 10% to 12%. The specimen sequenced was blood. The source of these receptors is a woman in her 30s with Graves' ophthalmopathy.

This clonotype was seen repeatedly, ten times or more. The chain carries TRBV20-1 and TRBJ1-2; no clear D. CDR3 length: 13 residues. Trimming cost V 7 bases and J 2 bases, with 14 bases left between them. In germline, CDR1 is DFQATT, CDR2 SNEGSKA (reference sequence). Written as DNA, the CDR3 is TGCAGTGAAAGCCCACATCTCAACTATGGCTACACCTTC. Its protein product is CSESPHLNYGYTF.

The table lists this clonotype with many counts. The gene calls are TRBV6-1 and TRBJ1-1, with D tentatively TRBD1 (6 bases). V lost 7 bases, J lost 2 bases, and 11 bases lay in between. This CDR3 has 13 amino acids. Germline CDR1 reads MNHNS; CDR2 reads SASEGT. The CDR3 loop is CASTGGVNTEAFF. DNA for the CDR3: TGTGCCAGCACGGGGGGCGTTAACACTGAAGCTTTCTTT.

This clonotype was counted a few times. The V call is TRBV28, the J call TRBJ1-2, with D maybe TRBD1 (5 bases). This CDR3 has 14 residues. The ends were cut back, 7 bases at V and 5 bases at J, with 17 bases in the middle. Germline V gene sequence: CDR1 MDHEN, CDR2 SYDVKM. The CDR3 sequence: CASNLGDPVYGYTF. DNA for the CDR3: TGTGCCAGCAACTTGGGGGACCCAGTATATGGCTACACCTTC.

Ten or more counts support this clonotype. DNA of the CDR3: TGCGCCAGCAGCTTTATGTCCCAGGGGATCCTCGAGCAGTACTTC. This sequence encodes CASSFMSQGILEQYF. The chain carries TRBV5-1 and TRBJ2-7; the D gene is possibly TRBD1 (6 bases). Germline V lookup: CDR1 SGHRS, CDR2 YFSETQ. This CDR3 has 15 residues. V lost 2 bases, J lost 6 bases, and 18 bases lay in between. Together with reference TRBV5-1 and TRBJ2-7, the CDR3 gives the full variable domain: KAGVTQTPRYLIKTRGQQVTLSCSPISGHRSVSWYQQTPGQGLQFLFEYFSETQRNKGNFPGRFSGRQFSNSRSEMNVSTLELGDSALYLCASSFMSQGILEQYFGPGTRLTVT.

Note on this clonotype: A much larger clone sits a single nucleotide away, making a read error possible. V is TRBV6-5 and J is TRBJ1-3; D not resolved. Germline CDR1 reads MNHEY; CDR2 reads SVGAGI. CDR3 length: 15 amino acids. V lost 7 bases, J lost 2 bases, and 15 bases lay in between. For the CDR3, the DNA is TGTGCCAGCACTTTTACGAGAAGGGCTGGAAACACCATATATTTT. Its translation is CASTFTRRAGNTIYF.

V gene TRBV5-1 combines with J gene TRBJ1-3; TRBD1 might be the D (5 bases). Germline CDR1 and CDR2: SGHRS and YFSETQ. The CDR3 has 16 amino acids. The V gene lost 4 bases and the J gene lost 4 bases, with 18 bases spanning the gap. The CDR3 DNA is TGCGCCAGCAGCCTCACCGGGACGGTCGGAGGAAACACCATATATTTT. This sequence encodes CASSLTGTVGGNTIYF.

This clonotype was counted at least ten times. The V gene is TRBV20-1, the J gene TRBJ2-2; unclear D gene. The CDR3 spans 14 residues. The V gene's germline CDR1 is DFQATT and CDR2 SNEGSKA (reference sequence). The V end was cut by 1 base, the J end by 4 bases, with 10 bases between. The DNA for the CDR3 is TGCAGTGCTAGAGGACGCGCTGGCACCGGGGAGCTGTTTTTT. The encoded protein is CSARGRAGTGELFF.

Notes on this clonotype: This could be a read error, since a much larger clone is one nucleotide away. The chain combines TRBV12-3 or TRBV12-4 with TRBJ2-5; D call uncertain. V was clipped by 8 bases and J by 7 bases, with 11 bases between them. CDR3 size: 11 residues. The CDR3 here is CASGWGTTQYF. In DNA form, the CDR3 reads TGTGCCAGCGGTTGGGGAACGACCCAGTACTTC.

The J gene is TRBJ1-5, the V gene TRBV15; the D is unclear. V was trimmed by 8 bases and J by 0 bases, leaving 14 bases between them. CDR1 LNHNV and CDR2 YYDKDF come from the germline V gene (reference sequence). The CDR3 runs 15 residues. This CDR3 is CATEPRGDSNQPQHF. The CDR3 nucleotides are TGTGCCACCGAACCAAGAGGCGATAGCAATCAGCCCCAGCATTTT.

This clonotype appeared many times. This chain joins TRBV4-1 and TRBJ1-2; D not resolved. CDR1 is MGHRA, CDR2 YSYEKL, per germline. The germline V and J ends were trimmed by 0 bases and 2 bases, with 13 bases remaining between them. The CDR3 extends over 16 amino acids. The CDR3: CASSQEMEPLNYGYTF. The CDR3 DNA reads as TGCGCCAGCAGCCAAGAAATGGAACCGCTAAACTATGGCTACACCTTC.

This clonotype was seen ten or more times. V gene TRBV12-3 or TRBV12-4 combines with J gene TRBJ2-7; tentative D call: TRBD1 (6 bases). This CDR3 region has 18 residues. Deletions cut 5 bases from V and 0 bases from J, with 23 bases between. The CDR3 region is CASSPPTGLGLSSYEQYF. The CDR3, as DNA: TGTGCCAGCAGTCCCCCGACAGGTTTGGGGTTGAGCTCCTACGAGCAGTACTTC.

This clonotype has ten or more counts. The V and J genes are TRBV6-2 or TRBV6-3 and TRBJ1-5, with D hard to call. Trimming left V 3 bases short and J 5 bases short, with 8 bases between. Germline V gene data show CDR1 as MNHEY and CDR2 as SVGEGT. The CDR3 spans 13 residues. This CDR3 reads CASSYNSDQPQHF. The CDR3 region has the DNA TGTGCCAGCAGTTATAACAGCGATCAGCCCCAGCATTTT.

This clonotype was recorded at least ten times. The chain recombines TRBV4-2 with TRBJ2-7; 7 bases are a match to TRBD1. Trimming at V came to 1 base and at J to 0 bases, leaving 3 bases not matched to a gene. Germline V CDR1 and CDR2: LGHNA, YNFKEQ. CDR3 length: 15 amino acids. The CDR3 DNA is TGTGCCAGCAGCCAAGGACAGGGAAGCTCCTACGAGCAGTACTTC. It specifies CASSQGQGSSYEQYF.

This clonotype was seen many times. CDR3 protein: CASSSLRGDYGYTF. CDR3 coding DNA: TGTGCCAGCAGCTCCCTCAGGGGTGACTATGGCTACACCTTC. This rearrangement joins TRBV11-3 to TRBJ1-2; D may be TRBD1 (6 bases). The CDR3 covers 14 residues. Germline CDR1 SGHNT, CDR2 YENEEA. V gave up 4 bases and J gave up 3 bases, with 12 bases separating them.

This clonotype appeared many times. This rearrangement joins TRBV10-3 to TRBJ1-5; D is unclear. V was pared by 0 bases and J by 3 bases, with 12 bases between. Germline-derived CDR1 and CDR2 are ENHRY and SYGVKD. This CDR3 has 16 residues. The CDR3 DNA reads TGTGCCATCAGTGAGTCGAACAGAGGTGACAATCAGCCCCAGCATTTT. Protein sequence: CAISESNRGDNQPQHF.

About this clonotype: Germline is not matched at one junction end, which may reflect a read error. The V and J genes are TRBV11-2 and TRBJ2-7; the D is unclear. Germline V gene sequence: CDR1 SGHAT, CDR2 FQNNGV. The CDR3 runs to 13 residues. In DNA, the CDR3 is TGTTCCAGCAGCTTAGCCACAGACTACGAGCAGTACTTC. Translating gives CSSSLATDYEQYF.

This clonotype was detected many times. CDR3 region: CSGLYETQYF. The DNA for the CDR3 is TGCAGCGGATTATACGAGACCCAGTACTTC. The chain couples TRBV29-1 to TRBJ2-5, with D uncertain. This CDR3 comprises 10 residues. V lost 7 bases and J 5 bases, leaving 8 bases between the germline ends. Looked up from germline, CDR1 is SQVTM and CDR2 is ANQGSEA.

There are many counts of this clonotype. The chain links TRBV20-1 to TRBJ1-5; no definite D call. The germline gives CDR1 DFQATT, CDR2 SNEGSKA (reference sequence). Deletions cut 0 bases from V and 10 bases from J, with 19 bases between. This CDR3 is built from 15 residues. CDR3 region: CSARDRVITNPPQHF. In nucleotides, the CDR3 is TGCAGTGCTAGAGATCGAGTGATAACTAATCCCCCCCAGCATTTT.

This clonotype was seen repeatedly, ten times or more. Here the CDR3 reads CASSRLAGGTGELFF. CDR3 sequence (DNA): TGTGCCAGCAGTAGACTAGCGGGGGGCACCGGGGAGCTGTTTTTT. The chain combines TRBV12-3 or TRBV12-4 with TRBJ2-2; 13 bases agree with TRBD2. The CDR3 is made up of 15 amino acids. V gave up 5 bases and J gave up 4 bases; unmatched junction bases: 1.

There are many counts of this clonotype. V and J are TRBV28 and TRBJ2-7; 7 bases agree with TRBD2. V lost 4 bases and J lost 2; bases outside the gene matches: 8. The CDR3 is made up of 15 amino acids. CDR1 is MDHEN, CDR2 SYDVKM, per germline. CDR3 sequence: CASSSGLAEPYEQYF. The CDR3 coding sequence is TGTGCCAGCAGTTCGGGGCTAGCGGAACCCTACGAGCAGTACTTC.

Ten or more counts support this clonotype. The gene calls are TRBV6-5 and TRBJ2-5; D ambiguous. V was clipped by 0 bases and J by 5 bases, with 10 bases between them. Germline assignment: CDR1 MNHEY and CDR2 SVGAGI. This CDR3 has 14 residues. Here the CDR3 DNA reads TGTGCCAGCAGTTACTCGAGAACCTGGGAGACCCAGTACTTC. Its translation: CASSYSRTWETQYF.

This clonotype was seen at least ten times. This chain links TRBV6-2 or TRBV6-3 with TRBJ2-2; no firm D call. V dropped 7 bases and J dropped 2 bases, with 8 bases sitting between them. Germline V gene lookup returns CDR1 MNHEY and CDR2 SVGEGT. The CDR3 contains 13 residues. For the CDR3, the DNA is TGTGCCAGCATGGGCATTAACACCGGGGAGCTGTTTTTT. It yields the protein CASMGINTGELFF.

This clonotype was counted ten times or more. The chain joins TRBV5-1 to TRBJ1-1; possibly TRBD1 for D (5 bases). Germline V gene lookup returns CDR1 SGHRS and CDR2 YFSETQ. There are 14 residues in the CDR3. The ends were cut back, 2 bases at V and 4 bases at J, with 12 bases in the middle. CDR3 DNA: TGCGCCAGCAGCTTTCAGGCCGGGGGCACTGAAGCTTTCTTT. Its protein is CASSFQAGGTEAFF.

This clonotype has at least ten counts. The genes are TRBV9 and TRBJ2-5; 9 bases are shared with TRBD2. The junction had 5 bases not matched to a gene; V was cut back by 0 bases and J by 2 bases. The CDR3 is made up of 16 amino acids. CDR1 is SGDLS, CDR2 YYNGEE, per germline. CDR3 in DNA: TGTGCCAGCAGCGTAGGAGCGGGGGGATTACAAGAGACCCAGTACTTC. This gives the protein CASSVGAGGLQETQYF.

This clonotype was counted ten times or more. The chain is built from TRBV2 and TRBJ1-5; a weak D match, TRBD1 (5 bases). The CDR3 has 12 residues. Per the germline V gene, CDR1 is SNHLY and CDR2 is FYNNEI. V dropped 3 bases and J dropped 9 bases, with 9 bases sitting between them. In nucleotides, the CDR3 is TGTGCCAGCAGTGAGCAGGGTTTGCCCCAGCATTTT. It codes for CASSEQGLPQHF.

This clonotype was seen many times. V is TRBV6-5 and J is TRBJ1-2; 9 nucleotides agree with TRBD1. The CDR3 spans 14 residues. J gave up 8 bases and V 2 bases, and 6 bases lay outside the gene matches. CDR1 is MNHEY, CDR2 SVGAGI, per germline. The CDR3 DNA reads as TGTGCCAGCAGTTACCGGGGACAGGGTGGAGGCTACACCTTC. Amino acid sequence: CASSYRGQGGGYTF.

This rearrangement joins TRBV6-2 or TRBV6-3 to TRBJ2-7, with TRBD1 matching 9 bases. Per the germline V gene, CDR1 is MNHEY and CDR2 is SVGEGT. The V segment lost 0 bases and the J segment 3 bases; nucleotides outside the gene matches: 6. The CDR3 has 16 residues. The CDR3 DNA is TGTGCCAGCAGTTACTCGACAGGACAGGGGATCTACGAGCAGTACTTC. It is translated as CASSYSTGQGIYEQYF.